The TCR beta chain under discussion was sequenced for a study of OX40 agonist ivuxolimab in advanced cancers. As for the study in general: Patients received intravenous ivuxolimab every 2 weeks at 0.01 to 10 mg/kg. Whole-study results and caveats: There was clonal expansion of CD4+ and CD8+ blood T cells by week 6 at 0.1 to 3.0 mg/kg. Relative to CD4+ cells, CD8+ T cells on average had more expanded clones.

Only in-frame clones appear in the TCRdb table, and some are missing; sequencing was by immunoSEQ multiplex PCR. Altogether some 82,000 clones are present, 85% to 90% being singletons, with the ten largest covering less than 0.85%. In the case of this clone: Its target is unknown.

V dropped 6 bases and J dropped 9 bases, with 24 bases sitting between them. The V gene's germline CDR1 is SQVTM and CDR2 ANQGSEA. The CDR3 runs to 15 residues. This clonotype was obtained from an adult with an advanced solid tumor such as melanoma, head and neck, liver or kidney cancer. The chain is built from TRBV29-1 and TRBJ2-1; a weak D match, TRBD1 (6 bases). The sample here was CD4+ or CD8+ T cells sorted from blood, taken in a trial of the OX40 agonist ivuxolimab. CDR3 sequence reads: CSVDPLVGQSGEQFF. The CDR3 bases are TGCAGCGTGGACCCACTAGTGGGACAAAGCGGTGAGCAGTTCTTC.